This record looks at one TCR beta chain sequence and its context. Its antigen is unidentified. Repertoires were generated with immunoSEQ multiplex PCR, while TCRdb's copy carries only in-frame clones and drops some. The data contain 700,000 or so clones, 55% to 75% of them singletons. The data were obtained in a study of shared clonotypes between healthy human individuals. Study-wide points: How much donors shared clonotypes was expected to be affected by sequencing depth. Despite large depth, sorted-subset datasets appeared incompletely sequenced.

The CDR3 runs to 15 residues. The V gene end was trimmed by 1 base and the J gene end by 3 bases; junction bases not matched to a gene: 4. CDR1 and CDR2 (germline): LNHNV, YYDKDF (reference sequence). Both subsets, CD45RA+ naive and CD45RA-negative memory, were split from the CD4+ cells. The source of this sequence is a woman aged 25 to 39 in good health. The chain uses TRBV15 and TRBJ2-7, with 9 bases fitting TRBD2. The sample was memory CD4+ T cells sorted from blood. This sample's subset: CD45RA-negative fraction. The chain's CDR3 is CATSRAKTSGYEQYF. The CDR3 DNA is TGTGCCACCAGCAGAGCGAAGACTAGCGGCTACGAGCAGTACTTC.